Below, one TCR beta chain is given with its context. The sample belongs to a study of blood T cell repertoires in COVID-19. Study-wide context: Sample material is recorded as cDNA or gDNA derived from T cells, B-cell-depleted T cells, or PBMCs.

Germline V lookup: CDR1 ENHRY, CDR2 SYGVKD. The germline V and J ends were trimmed by 2 bases and 0 bases, with 13 bases remaining between them. The CDR3 has 17 amino acids. Per the original methods: Estimation of nucleated cell counts relied on the amplification of reference gene primers. Sequencing used immunoSEQ multiplex PCR; TCRdb keeps in-frame clones, though not all of them. That table furnishes V, J and clone size, whereas the DNA furnished D and trimming. The sample carries under 50,000 clones, roughly 90% recorded once. This receptor was taken from a human donor in a cohort sampled during active COVID-19. The sequenced material came from peripheral blood. V gene TRBV10-3 combines with J gene TRBJ1-4, with D maybe TRBD1 (5 bases). The CDR3 protein is CAISEAPAGTTNEKLFF. CDR3 sequence (DNA): TGTGCCATCAGTGAGGCCCCGGCAGGGACAACTAATGAAAAACTGTTTTTT.